This T cell receptor beta chain appears in the sequencing data of a study of T cell responses to AZD1222 COVID-19 vaccine. At the level of the study: Second-dose recipients at about 4 or about 12 weeks were treated as one pooled group.

A note on this clone: Its matching antigen is unknown.

General study results and limits: In the spike-specific TCR repertoire, nearly half reportedly target unmutated variant regions. The study found Spike-specific TCR breadth and depth rose after two AZD1222 doses. Vaccine-associated CD4 TCRs ranged over spike, dominating at 160-218 and 743-854.

The CDR3 length is 15 residues. V was trimmed by 6 bases and J by 0 bases, leaving 12 bases between them. Germline V gene lookup returns CDR1 MNHEY and CDR2 SVGAGI. Clones were read by immunoSEQ multiplex PCR, and TCRdb kept only the in-frame ones, dropping some. Among about 120,000 clones, roughly nine tenths were seen once, and the ten largest hold about 1.6%. This receptor was obtained from an adult in good health. Here the sequenced sample was peripheral blood, taken on day 0 of AZD1222 vaccination. The chain has TRBV6-5 and TRBJ2-1; the D gene is possibly TRBD2 (5 bases). The DNA for the CDR3 is TGTGCCAGCAGCCGAGGACTTCTCTCCTACAATGAGCAGTTCTTC. It yields the protein CASSRGLLSYNEQFF.